This TCR beta chain was captured by sequencing in a study of shared T cell receptors in the human thymus. Clones were sequenced by immunoSEQ multiplex PCR, and TCRdb holds only the in-frame ones, with some missing. The sample holds hundreds of thousands of clones, more than 70% seen once. Germline V gives CDR1 MNHEY, CDR2 SMNVEV (reference sequence). The CDR3 spans 17 residues. V was pared by 1 base and J by 4 bases, with 7 bases of the junction left unmatched. This same sample was also taken into another study, of human thymus T cells. That work adds: Each of the donors was a healthy Finnish infant who was undergoing open corrective cardiac surgery for congenital heart defects. Obtained as resections during corrective heart surgery, the thymus tissue was then studied. Gene usage (both V and J) appeared biased in thymic and blood repertoires. Related studies noted strongly shared thymic repertoires across unrelated people.

What was sequenced was thymocytes. This clonotype originated in a boy under three years old with a congenital heart defect. V gene TRBV27 combines with J gene TRBJ1-1; 12 bases line up with TRBD1. The CDR3 loop reads CASSLWGQGAWSTEAFF. The CDR3 region has the DNA TGTGCCAGCAGTTTATGGGGACAGGGGGCTTGGAGCACTGAAGCTTTCTTT.